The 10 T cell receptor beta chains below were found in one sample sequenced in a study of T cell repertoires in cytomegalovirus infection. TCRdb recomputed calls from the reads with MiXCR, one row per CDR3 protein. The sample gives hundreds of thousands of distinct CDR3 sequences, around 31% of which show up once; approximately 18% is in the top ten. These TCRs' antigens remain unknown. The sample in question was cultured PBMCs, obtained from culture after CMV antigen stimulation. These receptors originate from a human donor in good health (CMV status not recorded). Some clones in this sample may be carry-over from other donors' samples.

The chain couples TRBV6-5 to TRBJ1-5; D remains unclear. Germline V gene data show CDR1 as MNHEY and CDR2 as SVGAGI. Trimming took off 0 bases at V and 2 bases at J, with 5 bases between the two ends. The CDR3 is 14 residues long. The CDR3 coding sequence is TGTGCCAGCAGTTACTCTATGGGCAATCAGCCCCAGCATTTT. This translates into CASSYSMGNQPQHF.

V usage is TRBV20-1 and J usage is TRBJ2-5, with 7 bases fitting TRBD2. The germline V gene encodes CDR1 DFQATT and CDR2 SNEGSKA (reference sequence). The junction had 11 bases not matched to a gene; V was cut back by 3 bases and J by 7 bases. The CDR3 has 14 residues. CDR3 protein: CSASRASGPRTQYF. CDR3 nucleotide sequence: TGCAGTGCTAGTAGGGCTAGCGGCCCACGGACCCAGTACTTC.

In DNA form, the CDR3 reads TGTGCCAGCAGCCGCGATTCCTCTGGAAACACCATATATTTT. This gives the protein CASSRDSSGNTIYF. The genes are TRBV18 and TRBJ1-3, with no clear D. Trimming cost V 8 bases and J 0 bases, with 11 bases left between them. CDR1 and CDR2 (germline): KGHSH, LQKENI. CDR3 length equals 14 residues.

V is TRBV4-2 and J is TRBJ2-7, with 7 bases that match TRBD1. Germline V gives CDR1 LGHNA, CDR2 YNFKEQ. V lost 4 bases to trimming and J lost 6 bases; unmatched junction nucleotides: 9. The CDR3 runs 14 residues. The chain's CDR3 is CASSLRQGRAEQYF. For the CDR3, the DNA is TGTGCCAGCAGCCTGCGACAGGGTAGAGCCGAGCAGTACTTC.

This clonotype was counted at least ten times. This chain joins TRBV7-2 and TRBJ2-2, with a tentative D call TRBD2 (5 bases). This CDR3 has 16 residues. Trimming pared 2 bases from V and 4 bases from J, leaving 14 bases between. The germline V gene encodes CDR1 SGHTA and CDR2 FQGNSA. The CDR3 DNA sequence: TGTGCCAGCAGCTTATCCGGTCCGGGAACCACCGGGGAGCTGTTTTTT. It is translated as CASSLSGPGTTGELFF.

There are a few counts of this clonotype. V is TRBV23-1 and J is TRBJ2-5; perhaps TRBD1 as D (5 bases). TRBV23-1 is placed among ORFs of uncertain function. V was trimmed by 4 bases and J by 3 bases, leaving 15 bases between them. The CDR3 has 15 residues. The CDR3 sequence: CASSPPRGTEETQYF. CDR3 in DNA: TGCGCCAGCAGTCCCCCAAGGGGTACTGAAGAGACCCAGTACTTC.

In DNA form, the CDR3 reads TGTGCCAGCTCACCCTGGGACAACATGAACACTGAAGCTTTCTTT. Translation: CASSPWDNMNTEAFF. The rearrangement joins TRBV18 to TRBJ1-1, with D possibly being TRBD1 (6 bases). V lost 3 bases to trimming and J lost 0 bases, with 11 bases between them. This CDR3 contains 15 residues. Germline CDR1 and CDR2: KGHSH and LQKENI. Complete variable domain (other parts from reference TRBV18 and TRBJ1-1): NAGVMQNPRHLVRRRGQEARLRCSPMKGHSHVYWYRQLPEEGLKFMVYLQKENIIDESGMPKERFSAEFPKEGPSILRIQQVVRGDSAAYFCASSPWDNMNTEAFFGQGTRLTVV.

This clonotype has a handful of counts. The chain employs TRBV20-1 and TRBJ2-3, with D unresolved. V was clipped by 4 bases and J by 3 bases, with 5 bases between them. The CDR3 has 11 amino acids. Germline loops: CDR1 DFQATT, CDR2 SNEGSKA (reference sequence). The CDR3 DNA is TGCAGTGCTACAGTTACAGATACGCAGTATTTT. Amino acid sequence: CSATVTDTQYF.

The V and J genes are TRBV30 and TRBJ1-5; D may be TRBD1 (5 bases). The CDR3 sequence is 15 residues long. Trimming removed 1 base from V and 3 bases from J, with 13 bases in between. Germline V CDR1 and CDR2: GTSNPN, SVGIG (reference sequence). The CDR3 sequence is CAWSDRTFLNQPQHF. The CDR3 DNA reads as TGTGCCTGGAGTGACCGGACATTCCTCAATCAGCCCCAGCATTTT.

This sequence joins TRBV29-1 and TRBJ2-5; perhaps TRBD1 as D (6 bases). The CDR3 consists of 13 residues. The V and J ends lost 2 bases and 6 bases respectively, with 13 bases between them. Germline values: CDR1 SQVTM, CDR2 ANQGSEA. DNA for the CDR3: TGCAGCGTTGAATTTGGCAGGGGAAAGACCCAGTACTTC. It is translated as CSVEFGRGKTQYF.